A single sample is the source of the 18 T cell receptor beta chains below, sequenced in a study of T cells after yellow fever vaccination. TCRdb re-derived calls from the 5' RACE reads in MiXCR, one entry per CDR3 protein. The sample carries some 23,000 distinct CDR3 sequences, less than 4% recorded once. Sequences were derived from PBMCs, either bulk or a sorted T-cell subset (CD4+, CD8+, memory, or dextramer-sorted; not recorded which), sampled about 49 days after the first yellow fever vaccination. All receptors derive from a man younger than 35 who received the YFV17D yellow fever vaccine.

This clonotype was recorded many times. The CDR3 region is CASSGTGGDQPQHF. In DNA, the CDR3 is TGTGCCAGCAGTGGCACAGGGGGCGATCAGCCCCAGCATTTT. The V and J genes are TRBV12-3 or TRBV12-4 and TRBJ1-5; 9 bases are a match to TRBD1. The CDR3 covers 14 residues. The trim removed 5 bases at V and 5 bases at J, leaving 4 bases unmatched.

There are many counts of this clonotype. V usage is TRBV5-1 and J usage is TRBJ1-1; D call uncertain. Looked up from germline, CDR1 is SGHRS and CDR2 is YFSETQ. This CDR3 is built from 11 residues. The ends were cut back, 6 bases at V and 4 bases at J, with 7 bases in the middle. The CDR3 DNA reads TGCGCCAGCAACATAGGCACTGAAGCTTTCTTT. Its translation: CASNIGTEAFF.

This clonotype qualifies as medium-sized. This chain joins TRBV5-8 and TRBJ2-3, with TRBD2 identical over 10 bases. CDR1 is SGHTS, CDR2 YDEGEE, per germline. V gave up 2 bases and J gave up 3 bases; unmatched junction bases: 9. CDR3 length: 17 residues. As DNA, the CDR3 is TGTGCCAGCAGCTTTCCGGGACTAGCGTCGGCGACAGATACGCAGTATTTT. It yields the protein CASSFPGLASATDTQYF.

This clonotype was seen at least ten times. This sequence joins TRBV7-9 and TRBJ2-7, with TRBD2 matching over 9 bases. V lost 5 bases to trimming and J lost 0 bases; unmatched junction nucleotides: 8. The CDR3 consists of 16 residues. CDR1 and CDR2 (germline): SEHNR, FQNEAQ (reference sequence). The CDR3 protein is CASSVWGLASSYEQYF. The DNA of the CDR3 is TGTGCCAGCAGCGTATGGGGACTAGCCAGCTCCTACGAGCAGTACTTC.

This clonotype came up many times. The rearrangement joins TRBV7-2 to TRBJ2-5; possibly TRBD1 for D (6 bases). V lost 2 bases and J 5 bases, leaving 21 bases between the germline ends. CDR1 and CDR2 from the germline V gene are SGHTA and FQGNSA. The CDR3 sequence is 17 residues long. CDR3 nucleotides: TGTGCCAGCAGCTTATCCGGGACCCCTACAGGGCGGGAGACCCAGTACTTC. Protein sequence: CASSLSGTPTGRETQYF.

The V and J genes are TRBV2 and TRBJ2-7; possible D gene TRBD1, 6 bases. The V end was cut by 8 bases, the J end by 2 bases, with 16 bases between. The CDR3 totals 14 residues. CDR1 is SNHLY and CDR2 is FYNNEI in the germline V gene. The CDR3 protein is CASQGQGWTYEQYF. In DNA form, the CDR3 reads TGTGCCAGCCAAGGGCAGGGGTGGACCTACGAGCAGTACTTC.

This clonotype was seen ten or more times. The chain joins TRBV5-4 to TRBJ2-2; D perhaps matches TRBD2 (7 bases). The V end was cut by 5 bases, the J end by 5 bases, with 22 bases between. Germline values: CDR1 SGHNT, CDR2 YYREEE (reference sequence). The CDR3 sequence is 17 residues long. CDR3 bases: TGTGCCAGCAGTTGGGATGGGGGGCCCGGGGGGACCGGGGAGCTGTTTTTT. Protein product: CASSWDGGPGGTGELFF.

This clonotype was observed many times. The chain recombines TRBV5-6 with TRBJ2-7; D might be TRBD1 (6 bases). From germline, CDR1 is SGHDT and CDR2 YYEEEE. This CDR3 region has 15 residues. The ends were cut back, 4 bases at V and 2 bases at J, with 16 bases in the middle. As DNA, the CDR3 is TGTGCCAGCAGCCCACCAACAGGGCGAGCCTACGAGCAGTACGTC. Its translation: CASSPPTGRAYEQYV.

By sample share, this clonotype is medium-sized. The CDR3 sequence: CASSLRQGAYEQFF. The CDR3 DNA reads as TGTGCCAGCAGCTTAAGACAGGGGGCCTATGAGCAGTTCTTC. The chain recombines TRBV7-6 with TRBJ2-1; the match to TRBD1 covers 10 bases. Germline loops: CDR1 SGHVS, CDR2 FNYEAQ. Trimming removed 2 bases from V and 8 bases from J; junction bases left unmatched: 3. The CDR3 covers 14 residues.

This clonotype occurred many times. DNA for the CDR3: TGTGCCAGCAGCTTAGTGGTGGGGGGCAGCACAGATACGCAGTATTTT. The encoded protein is CASSLVVGGSTDTQYF. This rearrangement joins TRBV7-2 to TRBJ2-3; the D gene could be TRBD1 or TRBD2 (6 bases each). Trimming shortened V by 1 base and J by 0 bases, and 11 bases separated the two germline ends. The CDR3 is 16 amino acids. Germline V gene sequence: CDR1 SGHTA, CDR2 FQGNSA.

The sample holds many counts of this clonotype. CDR3 amino acids: CASSLDGFSSYNEQFF. CDR3 in DNA: TGCGCCAGCAGCTTGGATGGGTTTAGCTCCTACAATGAGCAGTTCTTC. This rearrangement joins TRBV5-1 to TRBJ2-1; no reliable D call. The CDR3 runs to 16 residues. The germline V gene encodes CDR1 SGHRS and CDR2 YFSETQ. The V and J ends lost 0 bases and 0 bases respectively, with 10 bases between them.

This clonotype has a count of ten or more. This rearrangement joins TRBV6-5 to TRBJ1-1; D gene ambiguous. The CDR3 spans 14 residues. Germline V lookup: CDR1 MNHEY, CDR2 SVGAGI. Trimming cost V 4 bases and J 1 base, with 10 bases left between them. CDR3 region: CASSSQSANTEAFF. The CDR3 coding sequence is TGTGCCAGCAGTTCCCAATCGGCGAACACTGAAGCTTTCTTT.

By its share, this clonotype is medium-sized. The chain employs TRBV4-3 and TRBJ2-1; unclear D gene. The CDR3 is 15 amino acids. Per the germline V gene, CDR1 is LGHNA and CDR2 is YSLEER. Trimming stripped 4 bases from V and 0 bases from J, with 10 bases between. The CDR3 here is CASSPGSSSYNEQFF. The CDR3 DNA reads TGCGCCAGCAGCCCCGGTTCTAGCTCCTACAATGAGCAGTTCTTC.

This clonotype was found many times. V is TRBV7-9 and J is TRBJ2-3; 11 nucleotides match TRBD2. J was trimmed by 6 bases and V by 4 bases; bases with no gene match: 3. Per germline, CDR1 SEHNR and CDR2 FQNEAQ (reference sequence). CDR3 size: 14 residues. The CDR3 bases are TGTGCCAGCAGCTCCGGGACTAGCGGTGATACGCAGTATTTT. Its protein product is CASSSGTSGDTQYF.

This clonotype was counted ten times or more. The V gene is TRBV6-5, the J gene TRBJ1-5; D not resolved. The germline CDR1 and CDR2 sequences are MNHEY and SVGAGI. This CDR3 is built from 15 residues. V lost 4 bases, J lost 3 bases, and 13 bases lay in between. The CDR3 loop is CASSWAGEVNQPQHF. CDR3 nucleotide sequence: TGTGCCAGCAGTTGGGCCGGGGAGGTCAATCAGCCCCAGCATTTT.

The table lists this clonotype with many counts. The chain uses TRBV4-2 and TRBJ2-1; D unresolved. This CDR3 has 13 residues. V lost 1 base and J lost 7, with 8 bases in between. Germline V gene sequence: CDR1 LGHNA, CDR2 YNFKEQ. CDR3 amino acids: CASSQGYNNEQFF. The DNA for the CDR3 is TGTGCCAGCAGCCAAGGCTACAATAATGAGCAGTTCTTC.

This clonotype was detected ten times or more. This chain uses TRBV19 with TRBJ2-5, with D tentatively TRBD1 (6 bases). Germline V CDR1 and CDR2: LNHDA, SQIVND (reference sequence). V was trimmed by 4 bases and J by 2 bases, leaving 11 bases between them. The CDR3 spans 14 residues. CDR3 in DNA: TGTGCCAGTAGTAGGACAGCCCGGCAAGAGACCCAGTACTTC. Translated, it gives CASSRTARQETQYF.

The sample holds many counts of this clonotype. The rearrangement joins TRBV5-5 to TRBJ2-5; a weak D match, TRBD2 (6 bases). Between the trimmed V and J ends, which lost 2 bases and 4 bases, there was a span of 15 bases. From germline, CDR1 is SGHKS and CDR2 YYEKEE (reference sequence). The CDR3 runs to 15 residues. In DNA, the CDR3 is TGTGCCAGCAGCTTCCCCTTGGCGGGGCGAGAGACCCAGTACTTC. It yields the protein CASSFPLAGRETQYF.